This T cell receptor (beta chain) comes out of a study of cytomegalovirus exposure and HLA in healthy donors. The wider study: The approximately 120 validation repertoires used the same platform as the roughly 670 first-cohort repertoires, a later analysis reported.

The CDR3 contains 18 residues. The V and J ends lost 7 bases and 0 bases, in that order; junction bases with no gene match: 7. The germline CDR1 and CDR2 sequences are MNHEY and SMNVEV (reference sequence). Among the approximately 130 subjects of the validation cohort, separate from the approximately 700-subject first cohort, were the donors. Using immunoSEQ multiplex PCR, the repertoire was profiled, and TCRdb retains in-frame clones only, with some absent. The sample holds more than 140,000 clones, roughly 89% seen once. The chain recombines TRBV27 with TRBJ2-1; 15 bases match TRBD2. The TCR comes from a woman between 18 and 30 years old in good health and CMV-seropositive. The sequenced sample consisted of PBMCs. The CDR3 DNA is TGTGCCAGCACATTCAGGACTAGCGGGAGGGGCTCCTACAATGAGCAGTTCTTC. Amino acids: CASTFRTSGRGSYNEQFF.